This is a list of T cell receptor beta chains from one sample in a study of OX40 agonist ivuxolimab in advanced cancers. Clones were sequenced by immunoSEQ multiplex PCR, and TCRdb holds only the in-frame ones, with some missing. The sample lists 45,000 to 50,000 clones, roughly 90% occurring once. The input for sequencing was CD4+ or CD8+ T cells sorted from blood, taken in a trial of the OX40 agonist ivuxolimab. These TCRs come from an adult with an advanced solid tumor such as melanoma, head and neck, liver or kidney cancer. Each CDR3 is given with its conserved first and last residue. A D gene is named only where the DNA matches it firmly. Clone size, where shown, is once, few, many, or a class for clones that have expanded.

J	D	V	size	DNA	CDR3
TRBJ2-5	.	TRBV4-1	.	TGCGCCAGCAGCCAAGAAGTGCCTAAAAAGACTAGTCCAGAGACCCAGTACTTC	CASSQEVPKKTSPETQYF
TRBJ2-5	.	TRBV7-9	.	TGTGCCAGCAGCCCCGGAGGGGGAGAGCGCCAAGAGACCCAGTACTTC	CASSPGGGERQETQYF
TRBJ2-1	.	TRBV27	.	TGTGCCAGCAGACCGCTCTGGTCAGTCCCAGGGGACAATGAGCAGTTCTTC	CASRPLWSVPGDNEQFF
TRBJ1-5	.	TRBV27	few	TGTGCCAGCAGTTTATCGTCATATTATAGCAATCAGCCCCAGCATTTT	CASSLSSYYSNQPQHF
TRBJ2-2	.	TRBV6-5	.	TGTGCCAGCAGTTACGGGTTTCCCGGGGAGCTGTTTTTT	CASSYGFPGELFF
TRBJ2-7	.	TRBV11-2	.	TGTGCCAGCAGCGGTACCGGGTCCTACGAGCAGTACTTC	CASSGTGSYEQYF
TRBJ2-1	TRBD2	TRBV7-3	.	TGTGCCAGCAGCTTGGTGGGGACTACCTACAATGAGCAGTTCTTC	CASSLVGTTYNEQFF
TRBJ2-7	.	TRBV5-4	.	TGTGCCAGCAGCTTGGGGGGAGGGGGCTACGAGCAGTACTTC	CASSLGGGGYEQYF
TRBJ1-2	.	TRBV13	.	TGTGCCAGCAGCTCCATGACCCGGGACGGGGACATCAACTATGGCTACACCTTC	CASSSMTRDGDINYGYTF
TRBJ2-7	.	TRBV5-5	.	TGTGCCAGCAGCTTGACTGGGGACCACGAGCAGTACTTC	CASSLTGDHEQYF
TRBJ1-2	.	TRBV29-1	.	TGCAGCGTCCTCCCTTCCGGGTACTATGGCTACACCTTC	CSVLPSGYYGYTF
TRBJ2-1	.	TRBV5-5	.	TGTGCCAGCAGTGCGGACTACAATGAGCAGTTCTTC	CASSADYNEQFF
TRBJ2-3	.	TRBV4-3	.	TGCGCCAGCAGCCAAGATCTCGCCTGGGATACGCAGTATTTT	CASSQDLAWDTQYF
TRBJ1-2	.	TRBV11-2	.	TGTGCCAGCAGCTTAGAAGCGTTGGGGGGGCGAAACTATGGCTACACCTTC	CASSLEALGGRNYGYTF
TRBJ2-3	TRBD1	TRBV9	.	TGTGCCAGCAGCGTAGCGACAGGGGGTAGGTCAGATACGCAGTATTTT	CASSVATGGRSDTQYF
TRBJ1-1	TRBD1	TRBV30	.	TGTGCCTGGGGACAGGGTGAAGCTTTCTTT	CAWGQGEAFF
TRBJ1-2	.	TRBV11-2	.	TGTGCCAGCAGCTTAAGTGGGGGGGAACTGAATGGCTACACCTTC	CASSLSGGELNGYTF
TRBJ1-5	.	TRBV6-6	.	TGTGCCAGCAGGGCGGTGGCAGGCAATCAGCCCCAGCATTTT	CASRAVAGNQPQHF
TRBJ2-3	TRBD1	TRBV30	once	TGTGCCTGGAGCAAGGGACAGGGGACAGATACGCAGTATTTT	CAWSKGQGTDTQYF
TRBJ2-3	.	TRBV9	.	TGTGCCAGCAGCGTAGGCAAGGATACGCAGTATTTT	CASSVGKDTQYF
TRBJ2-7	.	TRBV6-5	.	TGTGCCAGCAGTTACTCCTCCTTCGGCGGGTACGAGCAGTACTTC	CASSYSSFGGYEQYF
TRBJ1-1	.	TRBV25-1	.	TGTGCCAGCAGTATGGGTGAGTTGAACACTGAAGCTTTCTTT	CASSMGELNTEAFF